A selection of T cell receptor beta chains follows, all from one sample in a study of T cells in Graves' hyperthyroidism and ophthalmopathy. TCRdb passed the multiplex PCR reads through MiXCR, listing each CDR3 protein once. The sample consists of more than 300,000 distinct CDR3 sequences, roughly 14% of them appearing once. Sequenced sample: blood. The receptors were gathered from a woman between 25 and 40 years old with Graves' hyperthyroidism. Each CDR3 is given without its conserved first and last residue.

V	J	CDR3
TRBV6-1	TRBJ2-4	ASQPGGGYIQY
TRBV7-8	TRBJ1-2	ASSGSIRQNRGYT
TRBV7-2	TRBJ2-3	ASSLAGRRPDTQY
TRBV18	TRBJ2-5	ASSPRGWQELY
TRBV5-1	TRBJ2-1	ASSLVPSGRTEQF
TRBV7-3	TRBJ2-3	ASSLTVSDTQY
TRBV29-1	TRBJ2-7	SASPGTNEQY
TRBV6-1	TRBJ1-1	ASNFDTYTEAF
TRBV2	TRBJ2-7	ASNSGTDPYEQY
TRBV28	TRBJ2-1	ASSDARLADIYNEQF
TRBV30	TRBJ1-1	AWSVTGTNTEAF
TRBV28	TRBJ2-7	ASSPGKGLSYEQY
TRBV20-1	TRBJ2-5	SAENREETQY
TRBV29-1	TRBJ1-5	SVFDLGGANQPQH
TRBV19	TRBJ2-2	ASSPQGQAPGELF
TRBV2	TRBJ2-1	ARGGQGIAGEQF
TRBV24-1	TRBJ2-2	ATSSPPRLRAGVVGELF
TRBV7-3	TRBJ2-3	ASSLQPATDTQY
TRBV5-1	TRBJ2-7	ASSLDSIYEQY
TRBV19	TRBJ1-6	ATASTAGIYNSPLH
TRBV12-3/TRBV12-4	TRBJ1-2	ASSPHTGDGYT
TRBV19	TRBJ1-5	ASTSIEAGGNQPQH
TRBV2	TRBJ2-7	ASSEAGVGYEQY
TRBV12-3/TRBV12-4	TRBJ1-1	ASRDGGYTEAF
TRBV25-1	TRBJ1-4	ASSTMERGNQKLF
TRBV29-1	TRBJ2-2	SVAGGAGELF
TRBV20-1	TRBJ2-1	SARGQGGNNEQF
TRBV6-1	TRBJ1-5	ASTENPSNQPQH
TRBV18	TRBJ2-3	ASSPTGTSGTSQY
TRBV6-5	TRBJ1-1	ASSYSPGADTEAF
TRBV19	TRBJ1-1	ASSIDPGTGTGEAF
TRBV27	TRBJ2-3	ASRERLAGDTDTQY
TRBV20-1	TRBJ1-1	SARDWRNTEAF
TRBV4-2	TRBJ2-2	ASSLEMMGELF
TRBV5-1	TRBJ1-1	ASSLTGFEAF